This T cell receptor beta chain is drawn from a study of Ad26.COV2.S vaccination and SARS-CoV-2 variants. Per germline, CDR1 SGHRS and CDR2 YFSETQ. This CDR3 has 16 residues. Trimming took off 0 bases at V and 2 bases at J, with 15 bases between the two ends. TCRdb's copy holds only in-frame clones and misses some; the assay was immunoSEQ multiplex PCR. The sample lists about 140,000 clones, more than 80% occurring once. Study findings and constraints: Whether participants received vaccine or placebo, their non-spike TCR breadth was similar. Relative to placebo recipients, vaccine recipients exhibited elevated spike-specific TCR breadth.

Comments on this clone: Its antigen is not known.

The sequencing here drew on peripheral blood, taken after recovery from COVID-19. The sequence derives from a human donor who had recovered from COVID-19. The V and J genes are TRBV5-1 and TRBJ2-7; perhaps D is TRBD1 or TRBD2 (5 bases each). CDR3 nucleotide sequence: TGCGCCAGCAGCTTGGGTTTAGGGGACGGAGCCTACGAGCAGTACTTC. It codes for CASSLGLGDGAYEQYF. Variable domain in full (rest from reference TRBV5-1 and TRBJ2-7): KAGVTQTPRYLIKTRGQQVTLSCSPISGHRSVSWYQQTPGQGLQFLFEYFSETQRNKGNFPGRFSGRQFSNSRSEMNVSTLELGDSALYLCASSLGLGDGAYEQYFGPGTRLTVT.